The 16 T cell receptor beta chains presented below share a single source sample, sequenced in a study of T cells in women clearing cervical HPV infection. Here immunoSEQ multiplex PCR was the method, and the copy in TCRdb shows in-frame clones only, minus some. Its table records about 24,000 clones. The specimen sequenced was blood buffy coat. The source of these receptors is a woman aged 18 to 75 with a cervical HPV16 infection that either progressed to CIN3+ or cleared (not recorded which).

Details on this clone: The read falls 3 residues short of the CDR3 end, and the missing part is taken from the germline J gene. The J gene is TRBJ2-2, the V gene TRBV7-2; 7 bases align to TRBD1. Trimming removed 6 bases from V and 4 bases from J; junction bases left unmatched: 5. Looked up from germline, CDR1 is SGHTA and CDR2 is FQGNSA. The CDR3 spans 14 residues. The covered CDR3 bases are TGTGCCAGCAGTCGACAGGGACCCACCGGGGAG. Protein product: CASSRQGPTGE. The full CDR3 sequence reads CASSRQGPTGELFF.

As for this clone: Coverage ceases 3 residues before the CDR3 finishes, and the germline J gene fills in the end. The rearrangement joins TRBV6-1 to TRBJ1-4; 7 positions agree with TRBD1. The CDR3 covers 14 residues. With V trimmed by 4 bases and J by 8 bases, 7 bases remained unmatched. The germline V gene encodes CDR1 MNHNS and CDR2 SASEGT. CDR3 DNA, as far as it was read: TGTGCCAGCAGTGGGGGACAGTGGAACGAAAAA. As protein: CASSGGQWNEK. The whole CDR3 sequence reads CASSGGQWNEKLFF.

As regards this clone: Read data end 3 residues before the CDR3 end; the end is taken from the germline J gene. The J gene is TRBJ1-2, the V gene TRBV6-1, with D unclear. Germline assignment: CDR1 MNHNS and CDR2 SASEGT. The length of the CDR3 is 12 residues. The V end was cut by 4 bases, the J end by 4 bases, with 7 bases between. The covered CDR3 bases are TGTGCCAGCAGTGCAGAGTTCTATGGC. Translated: CASSAEFYG. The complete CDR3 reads CASSAEFYGYTF.

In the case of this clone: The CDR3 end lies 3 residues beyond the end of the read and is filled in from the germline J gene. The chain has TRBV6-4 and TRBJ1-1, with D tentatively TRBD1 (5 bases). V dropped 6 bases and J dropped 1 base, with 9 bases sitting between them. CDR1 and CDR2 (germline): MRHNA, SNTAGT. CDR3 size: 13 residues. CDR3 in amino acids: CASSLGQNTEAFF. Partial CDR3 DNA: TGTGCCAGCAGCCTCGGACAGAACACTGAA.

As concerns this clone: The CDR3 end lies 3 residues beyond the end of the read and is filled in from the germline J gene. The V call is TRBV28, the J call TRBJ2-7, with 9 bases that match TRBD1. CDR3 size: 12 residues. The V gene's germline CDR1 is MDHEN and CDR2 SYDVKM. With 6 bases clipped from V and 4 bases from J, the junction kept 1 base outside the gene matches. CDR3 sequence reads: CASRGQGYEQYF. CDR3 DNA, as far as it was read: TGTGCCAGCAGGGGACAGGGTTACGAG.

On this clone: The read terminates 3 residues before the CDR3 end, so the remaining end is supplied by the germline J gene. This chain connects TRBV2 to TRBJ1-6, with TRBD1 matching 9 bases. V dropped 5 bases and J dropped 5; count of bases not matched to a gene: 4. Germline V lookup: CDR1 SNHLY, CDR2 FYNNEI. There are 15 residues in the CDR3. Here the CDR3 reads CASSPRTGDNSPLHF. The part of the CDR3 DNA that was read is TGTGCCAGCAGTCCCCGGACAGGGGATAATTCACCC.

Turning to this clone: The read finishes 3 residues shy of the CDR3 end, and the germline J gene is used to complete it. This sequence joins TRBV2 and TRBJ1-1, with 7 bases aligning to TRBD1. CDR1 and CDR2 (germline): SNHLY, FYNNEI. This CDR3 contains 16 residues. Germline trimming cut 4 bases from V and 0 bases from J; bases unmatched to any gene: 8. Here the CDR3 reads CASSVVGQPLNTEAFF. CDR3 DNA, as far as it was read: TGTGCCAGCAGTGTGGTGGGACAGCCTTTGAACACTGAA.

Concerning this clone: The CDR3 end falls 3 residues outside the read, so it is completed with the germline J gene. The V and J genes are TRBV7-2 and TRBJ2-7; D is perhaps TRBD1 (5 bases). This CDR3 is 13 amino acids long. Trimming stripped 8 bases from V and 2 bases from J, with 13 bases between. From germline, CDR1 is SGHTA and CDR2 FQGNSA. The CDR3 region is CASGRLGAYEQYF. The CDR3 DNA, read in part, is TGTGCCAGCGGACGTCTAGGGGCCTACGAG.

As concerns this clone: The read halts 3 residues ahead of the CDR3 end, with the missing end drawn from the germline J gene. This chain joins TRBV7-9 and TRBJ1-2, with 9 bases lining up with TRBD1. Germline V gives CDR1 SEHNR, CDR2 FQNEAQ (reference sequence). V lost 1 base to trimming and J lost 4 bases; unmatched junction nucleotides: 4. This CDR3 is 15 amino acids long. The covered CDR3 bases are TGTGCCAGCAGCTTAGACGTGGGACAGGGCTATGGC. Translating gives CASSLDVGQGYG. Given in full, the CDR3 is CASSLDVGQGYGYTF.

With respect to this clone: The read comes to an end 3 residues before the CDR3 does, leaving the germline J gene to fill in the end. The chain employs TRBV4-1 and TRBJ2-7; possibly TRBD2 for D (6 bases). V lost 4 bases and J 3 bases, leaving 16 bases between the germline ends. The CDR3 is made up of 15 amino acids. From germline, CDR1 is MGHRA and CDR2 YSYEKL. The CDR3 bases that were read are TGCGCCAGCAGCCCCCGGGGACTCCAAGACTACGAG. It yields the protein CASSPRGLQDYE. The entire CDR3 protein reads CASSPRGLQDYEQYF.

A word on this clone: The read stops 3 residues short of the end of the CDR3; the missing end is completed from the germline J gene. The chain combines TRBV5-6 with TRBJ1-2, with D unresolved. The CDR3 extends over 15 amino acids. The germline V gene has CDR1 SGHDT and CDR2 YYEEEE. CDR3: CASSLGALDLSDYTF. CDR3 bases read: TGTGCCAGCAGCTTGGGTGCACTAGACCTCTCCGAC.

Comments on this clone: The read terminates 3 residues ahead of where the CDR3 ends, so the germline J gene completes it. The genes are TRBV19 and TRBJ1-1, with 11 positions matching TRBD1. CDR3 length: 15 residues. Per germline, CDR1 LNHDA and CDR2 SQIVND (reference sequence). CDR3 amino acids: CASSIRTGGERGAFF. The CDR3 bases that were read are TGTGCCAGTAGTATCCGGACAGGGGGCGAGAGGGGA.

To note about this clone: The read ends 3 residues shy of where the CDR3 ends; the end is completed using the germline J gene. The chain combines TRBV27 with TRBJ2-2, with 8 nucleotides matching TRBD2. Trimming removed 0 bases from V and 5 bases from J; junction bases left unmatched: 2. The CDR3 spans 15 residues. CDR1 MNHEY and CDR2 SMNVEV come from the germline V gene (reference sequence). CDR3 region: CASSLSPGGTGELFF. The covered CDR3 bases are TGTGCCAGCAGTTTATCCCCGGGGGGGACCGGGGAG.

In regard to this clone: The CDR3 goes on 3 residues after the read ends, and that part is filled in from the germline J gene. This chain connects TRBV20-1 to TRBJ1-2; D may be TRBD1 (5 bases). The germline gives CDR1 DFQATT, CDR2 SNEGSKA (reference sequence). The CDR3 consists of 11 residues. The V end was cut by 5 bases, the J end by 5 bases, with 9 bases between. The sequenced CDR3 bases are TGCAGTGCTCAGGGAATTTATGGC. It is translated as CSAQGIYG. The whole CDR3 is CSAQGIYGYTF.

The CDR3 loop is CAWSVGLAGVPYDYTF. The DNA read from the CDR3 is TGTGCCTGGAGTGTAGGGCTAGCGGGAGTACCCTACGAC. The genes are TRBV30 and TRBJ1-2, with D hard to call. The read halts 3 residues ahead of the CDR3 end, with the missing end drawn from the germline J gene. Germline lookup yields CDR1 GTSNPN and CDR2 SVGIG (reference sequence). This CDR3 region has 16 residues. The whole variable domain, filled in from reference TRBV30 and TRBJ1-2, reads SQTIHQWPATLVQPVGSPLSLECTVEGTSNPNLYWYRQAAGRGLQLLFYSVGIGQISSEVPQNLSASRPQDRQFILSSKKLLLSDSGFYLCAWSVGLAGVPYDYTFGSGTRLTVV.

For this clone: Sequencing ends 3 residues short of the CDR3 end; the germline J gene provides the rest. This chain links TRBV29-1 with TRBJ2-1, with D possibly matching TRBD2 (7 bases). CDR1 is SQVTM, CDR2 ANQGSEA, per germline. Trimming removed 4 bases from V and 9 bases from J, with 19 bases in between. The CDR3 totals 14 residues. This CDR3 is CSVGASGLGGEQFF. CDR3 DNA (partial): TGCAGCGTTGGAGCTAGCGGATTAGGGGGTGAG.